Below are 21 T cell receptor beta chains sequenced from a single sample in a study of cytomegalovirus exposure and HLA in healthy donors. The PCR had 60 Vbeta and 13 Jbeta primers. TCRdb's copy holds only in-frame clones and misses some; the assay was immunoSEQ multiplex PCR. The sample carries roughly 200,000 clones, about 80% recorded once. The sequenced sample was PBMCs. Source of these receptors: a woman in her fifties or sixties in good health and CMV-seropositive.

This clone was found once. The chain joins TRBV10-3 to TRBJ2-1; possible D gene TRBD2, 6 bases. The V and J ends lost 10 bases and 4 bases respectively, with 17 bases between them. The germline CDR1 and CDR2 sequences are ENHRY and SYGVKD. The CDR3 length is 14 residues. The CDR3, as DNA: TGTGCCACGACGAGGAGGGTCGAGTACAATGAGCAGTTCTTC. It specifies CATTRRVEYNEQFF.

The V gene is TRBV30, the J gene TRBJ2-3; 11 positions agree with TRBD2. This CDR3 spans 15 amino acids. Trimming took 5 bases from V and 3 from J; bases not matched to a gene: 7. Germline loops: CDR1 GTSNPN, CDR2 SVGIG (reference sequence). CDR3 in amino acids: CAWLLAGGPTDTQYF. As DNA, the CDR3 is TGTGCCTGGTTATTAGCGGGAGGGCCGACAGATACGCAGTATTTT.

The V gene is TRBV6-1, the J gene TRBJ2-5; D is unresolved. Germline V CDR1 and CDR2: MNHNS, SASEGT. The length of the CDR3 is 14 residues. Trimming took off 6 bases at V and 4 bases at J, with 15 bases between the two ends. This CDR3 is CASSLAVGAETQYF. DNA for the CDR3: TGTGCCAGCAGCCTCGCAGTGGGCGCAGAGACCCAGTACTTC.

V gene TRBV30 combines with J gene TRBJ2-5, with 9 bases lining up with TRBD1. With the DNA end fitting TRBJ2-7 better, the J assignment may be wrong. Germline CDR1 is GTSNPN and CDR2 is SVGIG (reference sequence). The CDR3 sequence is 14 residues long. Here the CDR3 reads CAWSVGQGPYEQYF. The CDR3 bases are TGTGCCTGGAGTGTGGGACAGGGACCTTACGAGCAGTACTTC.

The chain combines TRBV5-1 with TRBJ2-1; tentatively, D is TRBD1 (6 bases). V was pared by 4 bases and J by 0 bases, with 17 bases between. From germline, CDR1 is SGHRS and CDR2 YFSETQ. CDR3 length: 17 residues. CDR3 loop: CASSTNAGASSYNEQFF. The CDR3 DNA follows: TGCGCCAGCAGCACCAATGCAGGGGCGAGCTCCTACAATGAGCAGTTCTTC.

The chain uses TRBV28 and TRBJ1-1, with no clear D. The length of the CDR3 is 14 residues. V was trimmed by 2 bases and J by 0 bases, leaving 7 bases between them. From germline, CDR1 is MDHEN and CDR2 SYDVKM. In nucleotides, the CDR3 is TGTGCCAGCAGTTTAGGGCAGATGAACACTGAAGCTTTCTTT. Its translation: CASSLGQMNTEAFF.

V is TRBV5-4 and J is TRBJ2-2; 10 nucleotides line up with TRBD2. The germline V gene encodes CDR1 SGHNT and CDR2 YYREEE (reference sequence). Trimming took 1 base from V and 3 from J; bases not matched to a gene: 3. CDR3 length: 16 amino acids. The CDR3 DNA reads TGTGCCAGCAGCTTGCCGCTAGCGGGAGACACCGGGGAGCTGTTTTTT. Translation: CASSLPLAGDTGELFF.

The genes are TRBV28 and TRBJ2-7, with 7 bases aligning to TRBD2. The ends lost 7 bases at V and 6 bases at J; junction bases unmatched: 6. The CDR3 spans 12 residues. CDR1 MDHEN and CDR2 SYDVKM come from the germline V gene. The CDR3 loop reads CASTQRDGEQYF. In DNA form, the CDR3 reads TGTGCCAGCACCCAGCGGGACGGCGAGCAGTACTTC.

The chain links TRBV28 to TRBJ1-5, with D uncertain. The germline gives CDR1 MDHEN, CDR2 SYDVKM. Trimming removed 2 bases from V and 1 base from J, with 6 bases in between. The CDR3 totals 14 residues. Here the CDR3 DNA reads TGTGCCAGCAGTTTACGAGGGAGCAATCAGCCCCAGCATTTT. Protein sequence: CASSLRGSNQPQHF.

The chain has TRBV5-6 and TRBJ2-1; 10 bases line up with TRBD2. CDR1 and CDR2 from the germline V gene are SGHDT and YYEEEE. With V trimmed by 0 bases and J by 8 bases, 5 bases remained unmatched. The CDR3 length is 15 residues. CDR3 sequence: CASSLEAGGPHEQFF. CDR3 bases: TGTGCCAGCAGCTTGGAAGCGGGGGGGCCCCATGAGCAGTTCTTC.

This chain joins TRBV7-8 and TRBJ2-5; D not certain. V lost 5 bases, J lost 7 bases, and 8 bases lay in between. The CDR3 is 11 amino acids. The germline V gene encodes CDR1 SGHVS and CDR2 FQNEAQ. CDR3 DNA: TGTGCCAGCAGCCCTATGAGGACCCAGTACTTC. Translating gives CASSPMRTQYF.

The chain links TRBV21-1 to TRBJ2-3; the D call of TRBD2 is as the table states it, not checked on the DNA. TRBV21-1 is tagged as a pseudogene. The length of the CDR3 is 16 residues. The CDR3 nucleotides read TGTGCCAGCAGCACCCGGTCGGGGGGCCATTGGGATACGCAGTATTTT. Translating gives CASSTRSGGHWDTQYF.

This clone was seen just once. V gene TRBV27 combines with J gene TRBJ1-5; 8 nucleotides line up with TRBD1. The germline V gene has CDR1 MNHEY and CDR2 SMNVEV (reference sequence). V shed 5 bases and J 4 bases; nucleotides not matched to a gene: 4. There are 14 residues in the CDR3. This CDR3 reads CASSLQGGNQPQHF. CDR3 DNA sequence: TGTGCCAGCAGTCTACAGGGGGGTAATCAGCCCCAGCATTTT.

The rearrangement links TRBV5-4 to TRBJ1-4, with D possibly being TRBD1 (6 bases). Looked up from germline, CDR1 is SGHNT and CDR2 is YYREEE (reference sequence). The CDR3 has 15 amino acids. Trimming pared 3 bases from V and 8 bases from J, leaving 17 bases between. The CDR3 DNA sequence: TGTGCCAGCAGCTCACGAAGCTCAGGGGAGGAAAAACTGTTTTTT. The encoded protein is CASSSRSSGEEKLFF.

This clone was recorded once. V and J are TRBV7-2 and TRBJ1-4, with 9 bases that match TRBD1. The CDR3 has 14 amino acids. After removal of 6 bases from V and 8 bases from J, the junction contained 7 bases not matched to a gene. Germline loops: CDR1 SGHTA, CDR2 FQGNSA. The CDR3 coding sequence is TGTGCCAGCAGAGAACAGGGGGCTGGCGAAAAACTGTTTTTT. It specifies CASREQGAGEKLFF.

The sample holds one count of this clone. CDR3 sequence (DNA): TGCGCCAGCAGCCCGGGTGGACTAGCGGGAGAAGGAAGCGGGGAGCTGTTTTTT. Protein sequence: CASSPGGLAGEGSGELFF. V gene TRBV5-1 combines with J gene TRBJ2-2; TRBD2 agrees at 13 bases. After removal of 4 bases from V and 7 bases from J, the junction contained 13 bases not matched to a gene. This CDR3 is built from 18 residues. CDR1 and CDR2 (germline): SGHRS, YFSETQ.

In its sample, this clone was seen once. The V gene is TRBV7-9, the J gene TRBJ1-4; TRBD1 agrees at 9 bases. Germline V gene sequence: CDR1 SEHNR, CDR2 FQNEAQ (reference sequence). The CDR3 has 14 amino acids. The ends lost 5 bases at V and 8 bases at J; junction bases unmatched: 6. The CDR3 sequence: CASSAGQGWEKLFF. As DNA, the CDR3 is TGTGCCAGCAGCGCGGGACAGGGTTGGGAAAAACTGTTTTTT.

CDR3 loop: CASSAAGKGNTIYF. DNA of the CDR3: TGTGCCAGCAGTGCTGCAGGGAAAGGAAACACCATATATTTT. The rearrangement uses TRBV27 and TRBJ1-3; TRBD1 might be the D (5 bases). Looked up from germline, CDR1 is MNHEY and CDR2 is SMNVEV (reference sequence). V lost 5 bases and J 4 bases, leaving 12 bases between the germline ends. The length of the CDR3 is 14 residues.

In this sample, this clone turned up once. The chain has TRBV7-8 and TRBJ2-5; D may be TRBD1 (6 bases). The J call is doubtful: the DNA matches TRBJ2-7 better. This CDR3 is 16 amino acids long. From germline, CDR1 is SGHVS and CDR2 FQNEAQ. This CDR3 is CASSSRRGTFLHEQYF. The CDR3 coding sequence is TGTGCCAGCAGCTCCCGAAGGGGGACATTCCTCCACGAGCAGTACTTC.

The chain joins TRBV7-9 to TRBJ1-3; 7 nucleotides agree with TRBD1. Germline assignment: CDR1 SEHNR and CDR2 FQNEAQ (reference sequence). CDR3 size: 14 residues. The ends lost 8 bases at V and 4 bases at J; junction bases unmatched: 8. This CDR3 is CASRAGGIGNTIYF. Here the CDR3 DNA reads TGTGCCAGCCGGGCAGGGGGGATAGGAAACACCATATATTTT.

The rearrangement uses TRBV5-8 and TRBJ2-2, with D possibly matching TRBD1 (6 bases). Germline V gives CDR1 SGHTS, CDR2 YDEGEE. This CDR3 region has 13 residues. V was shortened by 4 bases and J by 6 bases, with 10 bases between the two germline ends. CDR3 bases: TGTGCCAGCAGCCTTCGGACAGCCGGGGAGCTGTTTTTT. It is translated as CASSLRTAGELFF.